These T cell receptor beta chains were read from a single sample in a study of glioma-infiltrating T cells. TCRdb ran MiXCR on the multiplex PCR reads and lists one entry per CDR3 protein. The table records over 120,000 distinct CDR3 sequences, roughly two fifths of them present only once. The specimen was glioma tissue, nonneoplastic brain tissue, or PBMCs (not recorded which). Source of these receptors: a human donor with low-grade glioma or glioblastoma, undergoing nonglioma brain surgery, or in good health (not recorded which). The CDR3 runs from the conserved cysteine through the conserved F or W. Each record gives: D gene, J gene, clone size, V gene, CDR3 protein, CDR3 DNA. A D gene is named only where the DNA matches it firmly. Rows give clone size only sometimes, using once, few, many, or a class for an expanded clone.

D gene: TRBD1; J gene: TRBJ1-2; clone size: few; V gene: TRBV27; CDR3 protein: CASSRQGGGVYGYTF; CDR3 DNA: TGTGCCAGCAGTCGACAGGGTGGGGGAGTCTATGGCTACACCTTC
D gene: .; J gene: TRBJ2-7; clone size: once; V gene: TRBV4-1; CDR3 protein: CASRQEGGLDEQYF; CDR3 DNA: TGCGCCAGCAGACAAGAAGGGGGTTTGGACGAGCAGTACTTC
D gene: TRBD2; J gene: TRBJ2-1; clone size: few; V gene: TRBV6-1; CDR3 protein: CASERGGSYNEQFF; CDR3 DNA: TGTGCCAGCGAGCGGGGAGGCTCCTACAATGAGCAGTTCTTC
D gene: .; J gene: TRBJ2-1; clone size: many; V gene: TRBV20-1; CDR3 protein: CSARHRTSPYNEQFF; CDR3 DNA: TGCAGTGCTAGACATCGGACTTCACCCTACAATGAGCAGTTCTTC
D gene: .; J gene: TRBJ2-6; clone size: few; V gene: TRBV6-2/TRBV6-3; CDR3 protein: CASSYAELGANVLTF; CDR3 DNA: TGTGCCAGCAGTTATGCCGAGCTTGGGGCCAACGTCCTGACTTTC
D gene: .; J gene: TRBJ2-3; clone size: many; V gene: TRBV28; CDR3 protein: CASSPRGGLTDTQYF; CDR3 DNA: TGTGCCAGCAGCCCTAGGGGGGGCCTCACAGATACGCAGTATTTT
D gene: TRBD2; J gene: TRBJ2-3; clone size: .; V gene: TRBV20-1; CDR3 protein: CSASTTSGVTDTQYF; CDR3 DNA: TGCAGTGCTAGTACAACTAGCGGCGTCACAGATACGCAGTATTTT
D gene: TRBD2; J gene: TRBJ2-1; clone size: .; V gene: TRBV6-1; CDR3 protein: CASNSGPHEQFF; CDR3 DNA: TGTGCCAGCAATAGCGGGCCCCATGAGCAGTTCTTC
D gene: TRBD2; J gene: TRBJ2-1; clone size: few; V gene: TRBV6-1; CDR3 protein: CASSSSTSDSYNEQFF; CDR3 DNA: TGTGCCAGCAGCTCCTCCACTAGCGACTCCTACAATGAGCAGTTCTTC
D gene: TRBD1; J gene: TRBJ1-2; clone size: .; V gene: TRBV2; CDR3 protein: CASTMGQATYGYTF; CDR3 DNA: TGTGCCAGCACTATGGGACAGGCCACCTATGGCTACACCTTC
D gene: .; J gene: TRBJ2-5; clone size: few; V gene: TRBV2; CDR3 protein: CASEETQETQYF; CDR3 DNA: TGTGCCAGCGAGGAGACCCAAGAGACCCAGTACTTC
D gene: TRBD1; J gene: TRBJ1-1; clone size: .; V gene: TRBV2; CDR3 protein: CASSARGVNTEAFF; CDR3 DNA: TGTGCCAGCAGCGCCAGGGGGGTAAACACTGAAGCTTTCTTT
D gene: .; J gene: TRBJ2-1; clone size: .; V gene: TRBV19; CDR3 protein: CASRETGLYNEQFF; CDR3 DNA: TGTGCCAGTAGGGAGACAGGATTATACAATGAGCAGTTCTTC
D gene: .; J gene: TRBJ1-2; clone size: few; V gene: TRBV24-1; CDR3 protein: CATSPGRGYGYTF; CDR3 DNA: TGTGCCACCAGTCCCGGACGGGGCTATGGCTACACCTTC
D gene: TRBD2; J gene: TRBJ2-3; clone size: .; V gene: TRBV28; CDR3 protein: CASSLAGGLDTQYF; CDR3 DNA: TGTGCCAGCAGTCTAGCGGGAGGGCTAGATACGCAGTATTTT
D gene: TRBD1; J gene: TRBJ2-5; clone size: .; V gene: TRBV6-1; CDR3 protein: CASSNRDRVLETQYF; CDR3 DNA: TGTGCCAGCAGTAATCGGGACAGGGTGTTGGAGACCCAGTACTTC
D gene: .; J gene: TRBJ2-5; clone size: many; V gene: TRBV20-1; CDR3 protein: CSARPAETQYF; CDR3 DNA: TGCAGTGCTAGGCCGGCAGAGACCCAGTACTTC
D gene: .; J gene: TRBJ1-2; clone size: .; V gene: TRBV11-2; CDR3 protein: CASSLRPGTLYGYTF; CDR3 DNA: TGTGCCAGCAGCCTCCGCCCAGGGACGTTATATGGCTACACCTTC
D gene: .; J gene: TRBJ2-2; clone size: few; V gene: TRBV12-3/TRBV12-4; CDR3 protein: CASSLAGGLAGELFF; CDR3 DNA: TGTGCCAGCAGTTTAGCGGGGGGGCTCGCCGGGGAGCTGTTTTTT
D gene: .; J gene: TRBJ2-7; clone size: .; V gene: TRBV6-9; CDR3 protein: CASSYGTLPTEQYF; CDR3 DNA: TGTGCCAGCAGTTACGGGACACTACCTACCGAGCAGTACTTC
D gene: .; J gene: TRBJ2-1; clone size: .; V gene: TRBV5-4; CDR3 protein: CASSFSRLRDERFF; CDR3 DNA: TGTGCCAGCAGCTTCTCCAGGTTGCGTGATGAGCGGTTCTTC
D gene: .; J gene: TRBJ2-5; clone size: few; V gene: TRBV27; CDR3 protein: CASSPNRDWETQYF; CDR3 DNA: TGTGCCAGCAGCCCTAACAGGGACTGGGAGACCCAGTACTTC
D gene: .; J gene: TRBJ1-1; clone size: .; V gene: TRBV6-5; CDR3 protein: CASSLEGRGDTEAFF; CDR3 DNA: TGTGCCAGCAGCTTAGAGGGCAGGGGAGACACTGAAGCTTTCTTT